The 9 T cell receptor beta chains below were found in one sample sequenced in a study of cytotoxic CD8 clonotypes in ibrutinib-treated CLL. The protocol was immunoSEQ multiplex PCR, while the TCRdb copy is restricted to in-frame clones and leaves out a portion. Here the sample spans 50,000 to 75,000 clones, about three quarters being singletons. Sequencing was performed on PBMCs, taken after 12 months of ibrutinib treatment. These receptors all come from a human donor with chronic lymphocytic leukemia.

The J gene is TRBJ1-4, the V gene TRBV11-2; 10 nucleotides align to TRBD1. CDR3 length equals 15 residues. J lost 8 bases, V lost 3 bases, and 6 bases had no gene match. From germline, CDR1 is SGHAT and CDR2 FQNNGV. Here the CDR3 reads CASSLGQGPEEKLFF. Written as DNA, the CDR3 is TGTGCCAGCAGCTTGGGACAGGGGCCAGAGGAAAAACTGTTTTTT.

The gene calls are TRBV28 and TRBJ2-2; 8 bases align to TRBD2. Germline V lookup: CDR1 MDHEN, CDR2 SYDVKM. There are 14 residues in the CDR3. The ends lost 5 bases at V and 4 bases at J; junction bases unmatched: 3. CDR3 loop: CASSVAGGTGELFF. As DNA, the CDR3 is TGTGCCAGCAGTGTCGCGGGAGGCACCGGGGAGCTGTTTTTT. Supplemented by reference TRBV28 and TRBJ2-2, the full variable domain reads DVKVTQSSRYLVKRTGEKVFLECVQDMDHENMFWYRQDPGLGLRLIYFSYDVKMKEKGDIPEGYSVSREKKERFSLILESASTNQTSMYLCASSVAGGTGELFFGEGSRLTVL.

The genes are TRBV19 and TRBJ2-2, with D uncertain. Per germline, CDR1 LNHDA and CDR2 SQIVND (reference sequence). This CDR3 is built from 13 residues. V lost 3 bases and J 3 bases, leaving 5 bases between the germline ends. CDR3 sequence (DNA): TGTGCCAGTAGTATCTCCCACACCGGGGAGCTGTTTTTT. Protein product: CASSISHTGELFF. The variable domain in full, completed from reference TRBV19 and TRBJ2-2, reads DGGITQSPKYLFRKEGQNVTLSCEQNLNHDAMYWYRQDPGQGLRLIYYSQIVNDFQKGDIAEGYSVSREKKESFPLTVTSAQKNPTAFYLCASSISHTGELFFGEGSRLTVL.

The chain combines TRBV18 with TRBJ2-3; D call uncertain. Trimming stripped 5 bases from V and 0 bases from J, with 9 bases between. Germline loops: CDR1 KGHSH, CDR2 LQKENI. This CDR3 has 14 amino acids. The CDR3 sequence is CASSFPDSTDTQYF. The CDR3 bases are TGTGCCAGCTCATTCCCGGACAGCACAGATACGCAGTATTTT.

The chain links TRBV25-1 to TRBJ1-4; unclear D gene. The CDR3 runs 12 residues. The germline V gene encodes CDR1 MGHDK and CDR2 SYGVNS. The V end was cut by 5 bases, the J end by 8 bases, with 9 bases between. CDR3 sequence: CASSPGGEKLFF. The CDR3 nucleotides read TGTGCCAGCAGTCCAGGCGGGGAAAAACTGTTTTTT.

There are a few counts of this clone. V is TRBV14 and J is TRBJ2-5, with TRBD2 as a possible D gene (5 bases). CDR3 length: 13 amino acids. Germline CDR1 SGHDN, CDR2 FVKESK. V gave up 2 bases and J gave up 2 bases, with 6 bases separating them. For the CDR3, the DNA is TGTGCCAGCAGCCAATGGACTCAAGAGACCCAGTACTTC. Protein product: CASSQWTQETQYF.

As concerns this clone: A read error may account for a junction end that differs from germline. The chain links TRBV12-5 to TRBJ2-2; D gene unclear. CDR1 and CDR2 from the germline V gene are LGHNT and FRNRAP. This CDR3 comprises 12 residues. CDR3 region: CASGQNAGELFF. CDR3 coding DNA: TGTGCTAGTGGCCAGAACGCCGGGGAGCTGTTTTTT.

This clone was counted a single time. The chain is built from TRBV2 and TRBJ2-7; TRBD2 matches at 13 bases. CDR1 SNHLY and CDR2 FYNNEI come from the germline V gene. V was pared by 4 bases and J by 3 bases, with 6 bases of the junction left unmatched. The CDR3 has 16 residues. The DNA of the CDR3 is TGTGCCAGCAGTGTCTGGACTAGCGGGAGCGGCTACGAGCAGTACTTC. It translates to CASSVWTSGSGYEQYF.

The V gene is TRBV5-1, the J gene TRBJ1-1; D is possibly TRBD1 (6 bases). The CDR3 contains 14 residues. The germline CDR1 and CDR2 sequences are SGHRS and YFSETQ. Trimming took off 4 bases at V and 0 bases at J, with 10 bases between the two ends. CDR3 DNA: TGCGCCAGCAGCCGGGGACAATTGAACACTGAAGCTTTCTTT. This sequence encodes CASSRGQLNTEAFF. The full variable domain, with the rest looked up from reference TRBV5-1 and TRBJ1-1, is KAGVTQTPRYLIKTRGQQVTLSCSPISGHRSVSWYQQTPGQGLQFLFEYFSETQRNKGNFPGRFSGRQFSNSRSEMNVSTLELGDSALYLCASSRGQLNTEAFFGQGTRLTVV.